The clone carrying this T cell receptor beta chain was counted between two and nine times. Antigen: not known. This entry belongs to a study of T cells in localized non-small cell lung cancer. Study findings and constraints: Researchers found a median around 58 of the top 100 tumor clones in adjacent lung. Longer overall survival associated with higher blood T cell density; shorter survival with higher adjacent-lung clonality.

Sequenced by immunoSEQ multiplex PCR; TCRdb stores in-frame clones only, minus some. The table has more than 1,500 clones, about a fifth seen once. V was clipped by 0 bases and J by 6 bases; unmatched bases: 8. The CDR3 is 18 amino acids. Germline V gene sequence: CDR1 ENHRY, CDR2 SYGVKD. The TCR sequence derives from a woman between 40 and 69 years old with stage III squamous cell lung carcinoma. The sample in question was normal lung tissue next to the tumor, obtained before any cancer treatment. The rearrangement joins TRBV10-3 to TRBJ2-1, with 13 bases aligning to TRBD2. DNA of the CDR3: TGTGCCATCAGTGAGTCCTACGGGACTAGCGGGATAGGCAATGAGCAGTTCTTC. Its translation: CAISESYGTSGIGNEQFF.